The next 3 T cell receptor beta chains were all read from a single sample in a study of blood T cell repertoires in COVID-19. Profiled with immunoSEQ multiplex PCR; TCRdb holds only in-frame clones, not every one. The data show 250,000 to 400,000 clones, roughly nine tenths seen once. The sequenced sample consisted of PBMCs or T cells enriched from blood (not recorded which). The source is a man aged 60 to 75 who had recovered from COVID-19.

The V gene is TRBV2, the J gene TRBJ1-1; 9 bases map to TRBD1. Germline CDR1 reads SNHLY; CDR2 reads FYNNEI. The junction had 8 bases not matched to a gene; V was cut back by 5 bases and J by 7 bases. The CDR3 has 14 residues. The CDR3 DNA follows: TGTGCCAGCAGTTCGACAGGGGGGTTGGGTGAAGCTTTCTTT. It codes for CASSSTGGLGEAFF.

A single count supports this clone. The V gene is TRBV28, the J gene TRBJ1-4; D is possibly TRBD1 (5 bases). Germline values: CDR1 MDHEN, CDR2 SYDVKM. The CDR3 loop spans 11 amino acids. V was cut by 7 bases and J by 11 bases, with 11 bases left in between. CDR3: CASNRGVKLFF. CDR3 DNA sequence: TGTGCCAGCAATCGGGGGGTTAAACTGTTTTTT.

V usage is TRBV5-6 and J usage is TRBJ1-1; TRBD1 is a possible D gene (5 bases). With 2 bases removed from V and 5 bases from J, the gap between germline ends came to 19 bases. CDR3 length: 16 residues. Germline CDR1 is SGHDT and CDR2 is YYEEEE. The CDR3 DNA sequence: TGTGCCAGCAGCTTCGAGGACCTAAGGGGATGGACTGAAGCTTTCTTT. Translating it yields CASSFEDLRGWTEAFF.